This TCR beta chain was profiled in a study of Ad26.COV2.S vaccination and SARS-CoV-2 variants. For the study at large: Into the muscle, Ad26.COV2.S was dosed once or twice, 56 days apart. Study-wide results and limits: TCR breadth and depth estimates may have understated total T cell responses.

TCRdb keeps only in-frame clones here, not all; method: immunoSEQ multiplex PCR. The data show 200,000 to 250,000 clones, more than 75% seen once. The treatment was: some 20 received Ad26.COV2.S at low or high dose, single or two shots; several received placebo; per-sample allocation not given. The investigators took samples on day 63 after the first vaccine or placebo injection. About this clone: The target antigen is unknown.

Source: peripheral blood, taken in a trial of Ad26.COV2.S vaccine versus placebo. The sequence was obtained from a person aged 18 to 59 who received the Ad26.COV2.S COVID-19 vaccine or a placebo.

The CDR3 DNA is TGTGCCAGCAGCTGGGGACAGGGGAATTCACCCCTCCACTTT. The encoded protein is CASSWGQGNSPLHF. The V gene is TRBV7-9, the J gene TRBJ1-6, with 10 bases aligning to TRBD1. The CDR3 extends over 14 amino acids. Looked up from germline, CDR1 is SEHNR and CDR2 is FQNEAQ (reference sequence). V lost 4 bases to trimming and J lost 7 bases; unmatched junction nucleotides: 1.